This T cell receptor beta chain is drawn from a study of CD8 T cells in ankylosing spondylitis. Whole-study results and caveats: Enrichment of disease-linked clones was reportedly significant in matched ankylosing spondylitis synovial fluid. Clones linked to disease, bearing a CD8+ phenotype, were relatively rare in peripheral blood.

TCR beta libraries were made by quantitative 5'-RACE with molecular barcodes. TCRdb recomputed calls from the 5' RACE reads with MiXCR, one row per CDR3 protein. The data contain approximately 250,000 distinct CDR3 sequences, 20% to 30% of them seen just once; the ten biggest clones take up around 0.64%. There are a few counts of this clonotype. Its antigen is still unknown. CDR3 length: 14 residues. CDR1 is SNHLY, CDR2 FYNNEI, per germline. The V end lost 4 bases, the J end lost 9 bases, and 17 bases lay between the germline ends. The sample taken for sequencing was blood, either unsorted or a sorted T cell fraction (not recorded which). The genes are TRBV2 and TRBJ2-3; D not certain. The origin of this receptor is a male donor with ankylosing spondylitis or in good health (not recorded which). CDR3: CASSVKSLAPTQYF. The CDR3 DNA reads TGTGCCAGCAGTGTGAAGAGTTTGGCCCCCACGCAGTATTTT.